What follows describes a single T cell receptor (beta chain). Antigen specificity is unknown. Trimming cost V 4 bases and J 5 bases, with 21 bases left between them. The germline V gene has CDR1 SGHNT and CDR2 YYREEE (reference sequence). The CDR3 loop spans 16 amino acids. The sample belongs to a study of beta chain features in type 1 diabetes. Overall study results and limits: Type 1 diabetes patients had TCRB CDR3s that were shorter (moderately but significantly so) in all four CD4+ subsets.

TCRB transcripts that were expressed got sequenced, as all of the isolated RNA had been reverse transcribed. The assay was immunoSEQ multiplex PCR, and TCRdb's table has in-frame clones only and misses some. The repertoire holds some 150,000 clones, less than 15% seen once, with around 1.4% in the top ten. V is TRBV5-4 and J is TRBJ1-1; D is unresolved. The sequencing input was central memory CD4+ T cells from blood. The clonotype comes from a man aged 18 to 35 with type 1 diabetes. CDR3 protein: CASSPKPPKLVTEAFF. CDR3 DNA: TGTGCCAGCAGCCCAAAGCCGCCAAAACTGGTGACTGAAGCTTTCTTT.